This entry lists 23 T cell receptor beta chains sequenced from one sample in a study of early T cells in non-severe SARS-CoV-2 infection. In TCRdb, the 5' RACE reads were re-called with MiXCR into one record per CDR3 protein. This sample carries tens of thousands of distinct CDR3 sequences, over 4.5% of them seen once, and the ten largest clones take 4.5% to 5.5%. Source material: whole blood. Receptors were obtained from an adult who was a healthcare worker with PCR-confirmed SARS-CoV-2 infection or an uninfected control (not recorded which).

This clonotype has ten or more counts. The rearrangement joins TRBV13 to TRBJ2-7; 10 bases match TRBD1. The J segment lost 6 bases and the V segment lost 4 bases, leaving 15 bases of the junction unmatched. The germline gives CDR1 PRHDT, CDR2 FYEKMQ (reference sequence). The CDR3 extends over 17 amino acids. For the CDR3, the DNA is TGTGCCAGCAGCTCTACATATACCGGGACAGGGGCCACCGAGCAGTACTTC. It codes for CASSSTYTGTGATEQYF.

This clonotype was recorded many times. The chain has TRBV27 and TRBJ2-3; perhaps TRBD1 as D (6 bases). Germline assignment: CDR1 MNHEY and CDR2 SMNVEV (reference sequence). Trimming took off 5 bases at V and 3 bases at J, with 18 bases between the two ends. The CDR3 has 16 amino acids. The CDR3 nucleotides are TGTGCCAGCAGTGCGTTGGGACAAACGGCGACAGATACGCAGTATTTT. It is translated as CASSALGQTATDTQYF.

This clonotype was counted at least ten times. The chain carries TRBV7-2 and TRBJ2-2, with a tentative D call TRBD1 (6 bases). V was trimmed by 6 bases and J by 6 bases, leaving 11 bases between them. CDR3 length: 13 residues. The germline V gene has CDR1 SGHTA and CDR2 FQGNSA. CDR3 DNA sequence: TGTGCCAGCAGTATACAGGGTGCCGGGGAGCTGTTTTTT. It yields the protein CASSIQGAGELFF.

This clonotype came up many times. The CDR3 coding sequence is TGTGCCAGCAGCTTAACCAGAGGCTATGGCTACACCTTC. It encodes CASSLTRGYGYTF. The chain joins TRBV7-2 to TRBJ1-2; D ambiguous. The germline V gene encodes CDR1 SGHTA and CDR2 FQGNSA. The CDR3 is made up of 13 amino acids. V shed 2 bases and J shed 4 bases, with 8 bases lying between them.

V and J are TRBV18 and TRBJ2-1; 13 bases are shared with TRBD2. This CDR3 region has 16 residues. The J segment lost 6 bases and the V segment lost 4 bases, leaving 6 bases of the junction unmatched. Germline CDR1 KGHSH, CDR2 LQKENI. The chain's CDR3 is CASSLWTSGSGNEQFF. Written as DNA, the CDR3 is TGTGCCAGCTCACTCTGGACTAGCGGGAGTGGCAATGAGCAGTTCTTC. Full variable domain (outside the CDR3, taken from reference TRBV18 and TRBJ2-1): NAGVMQNPRHLVRRRGQEARLRCSPMKGHSHVYWYRQLPEEGLKFMVYLQKENIIDESGMPKERFSAEFPKEGPSILRIQQVVRGDSAAYFCASSLWTSGSGNEQFFGPGTRLTVL.

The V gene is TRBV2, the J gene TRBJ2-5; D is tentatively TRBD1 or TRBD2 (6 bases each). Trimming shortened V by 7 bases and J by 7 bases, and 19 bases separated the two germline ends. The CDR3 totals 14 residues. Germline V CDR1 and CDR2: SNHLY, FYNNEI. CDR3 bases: TGTGCCAGCAACGGGGGCGCTTTGGGAGGGACCCAGTACTTC. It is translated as CASNGGALGGTQYF.

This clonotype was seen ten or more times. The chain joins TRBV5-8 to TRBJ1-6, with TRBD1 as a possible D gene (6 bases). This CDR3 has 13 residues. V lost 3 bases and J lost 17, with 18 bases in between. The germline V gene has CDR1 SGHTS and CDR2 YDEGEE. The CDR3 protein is CASSWTEVNPVHF. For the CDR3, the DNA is TGTGCCAGCAGCTGGACAGAGGTCAACCCCGTCCACTTT.

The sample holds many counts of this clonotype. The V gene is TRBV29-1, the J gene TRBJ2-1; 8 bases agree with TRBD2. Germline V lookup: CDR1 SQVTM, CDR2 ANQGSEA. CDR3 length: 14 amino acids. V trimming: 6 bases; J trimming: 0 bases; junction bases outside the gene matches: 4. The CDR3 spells CSVISGSSYNEQFF. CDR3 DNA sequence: TGCAGCGTGATAAGCGGGAGCTCCTACAATGAGCAGTTCTTC.

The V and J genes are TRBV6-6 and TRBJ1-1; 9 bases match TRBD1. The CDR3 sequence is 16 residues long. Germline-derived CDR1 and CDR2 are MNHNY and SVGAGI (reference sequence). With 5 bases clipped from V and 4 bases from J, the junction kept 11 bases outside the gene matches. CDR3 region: CASSPQQGAVVTEAFF. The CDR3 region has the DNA TGTGCCAGCAGTCCGCAACAGGGGGCGGTAGTCACTGAAGCTTTCTTT.

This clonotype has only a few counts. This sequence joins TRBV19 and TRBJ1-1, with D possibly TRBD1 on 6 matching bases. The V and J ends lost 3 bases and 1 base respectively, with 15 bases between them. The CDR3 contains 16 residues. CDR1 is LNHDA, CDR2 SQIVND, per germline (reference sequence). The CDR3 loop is CASSIPGEGANTEAFF. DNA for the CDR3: TGTGCCAGTAGTATCCCAGGGGAGGGAGCGAACACTGAAGCTTTCTTT.

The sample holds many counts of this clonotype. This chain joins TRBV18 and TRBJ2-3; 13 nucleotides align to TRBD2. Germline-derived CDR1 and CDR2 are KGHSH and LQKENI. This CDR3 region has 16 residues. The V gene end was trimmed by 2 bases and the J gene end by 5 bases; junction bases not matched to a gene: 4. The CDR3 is CASSPSTSGGRDTQYF. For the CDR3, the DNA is TGTGCCAGCTCACCATCGACTAGCGGGGGGAGAGATACGCAGTATTTT.

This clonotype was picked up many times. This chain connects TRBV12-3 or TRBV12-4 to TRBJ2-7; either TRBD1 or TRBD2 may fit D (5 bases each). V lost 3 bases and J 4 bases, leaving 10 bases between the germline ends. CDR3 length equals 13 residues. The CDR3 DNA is TGTGCCAGCAGTTTTGGGGGTCCTTACGAGCAGTACTTC. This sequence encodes CASSFGGPYEQYF.

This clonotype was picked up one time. CDR3 loop: CASSGEGHTGELFF. CDR3 bases: TGCGCCAGCAGTGGAGAGGGGCACACCGGGGAGCTGTTTTTT. V is TRBV10-1 and J is TRBJ2-2; D possibly matches TRBD1 or TRBD2 (5 bases each). The CDR3 runs to 14 residues. V was cut by 4 bases and J by 3 bases, with 9 bases left in between. Per germline, CDR1 WNHNN and CDR2 SYGVQD (reference sequence).

Written as DNA, the CDR3 is TGTGCCACCAAAGGCGATAGCGGGATCGAGCAGTACTTC. Its translation: CATKGDSGIEQYF. This sequence joins TRBV25-1 and TRBJ2-7; 8 bases align to TRBD2. Unmatched junction bases numbered 11, after V lost 10 bases and J lost 6 bases. The CDR3 contains 13 residues. The germline V gene has CDR1 MGHDK and CDR2 SYGVNS.

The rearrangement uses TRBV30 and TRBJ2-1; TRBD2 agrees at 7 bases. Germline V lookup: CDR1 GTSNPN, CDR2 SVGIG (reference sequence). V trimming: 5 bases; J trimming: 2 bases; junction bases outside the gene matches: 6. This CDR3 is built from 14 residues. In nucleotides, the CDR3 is TGTGCCTGGGGGAGCGGGACGACCTACAATGAGCAGTTCTTC. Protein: CAWGSGTTYNEQFF.

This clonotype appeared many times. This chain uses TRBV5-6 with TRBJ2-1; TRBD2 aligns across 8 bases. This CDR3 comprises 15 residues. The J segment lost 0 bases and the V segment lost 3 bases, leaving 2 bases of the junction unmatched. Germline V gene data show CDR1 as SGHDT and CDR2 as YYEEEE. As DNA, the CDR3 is TGTGCCAGCAGCTCGAGCGGGAGCTCCTACAATGAGCAGTTCTTC. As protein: CASSSSGSSYNEQFF.

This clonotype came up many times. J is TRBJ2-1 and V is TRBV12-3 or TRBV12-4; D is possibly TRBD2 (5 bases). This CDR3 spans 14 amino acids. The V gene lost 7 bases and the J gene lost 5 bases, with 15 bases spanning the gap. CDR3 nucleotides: TGTGCCAGCATCCGGAGCGGAGCCCACAATGAGCAGTTCTTC. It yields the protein CASIRSGAHNEQFF.

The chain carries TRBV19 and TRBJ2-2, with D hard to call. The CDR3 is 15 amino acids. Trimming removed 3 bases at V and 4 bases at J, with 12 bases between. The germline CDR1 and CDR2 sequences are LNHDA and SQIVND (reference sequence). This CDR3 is CASSIQDWGTGELFF. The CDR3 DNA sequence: TGTGCCAGTAGTATCCAAGACTGGGGCACCGGGGAGCTGTTTTTT. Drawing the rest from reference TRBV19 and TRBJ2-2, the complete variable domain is DGGITQSPKYLFRKEGQNVTLSCEQNLNHDAMYWYRQDPGQGLRLIYYSQIVNDFQKGDIAEGYSVSREKKESFPLTVTSAQKNPTAFYLCASSIQDWGTGELFFGEGSRLTVL.

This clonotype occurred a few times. The CDR3, as DNA: TGCAGTGCTGGGGCTGCGACGGGCGCAACTAATGAAAAACTGTTTTTT. This encodes CSAGAATGATNEKLFF. The rearrangement uses TRBV20-1 and TRBJ1-4, with a weak D call TRBD1 (5 bases). The germline CDR1 and CDR2 sequences are DFQATT and SNEGSKA (reference sequence). There are 16 residues in the CDR3. V was shortened by 5 bases and J by 0 bases, with 16 bases between the two germline ends.

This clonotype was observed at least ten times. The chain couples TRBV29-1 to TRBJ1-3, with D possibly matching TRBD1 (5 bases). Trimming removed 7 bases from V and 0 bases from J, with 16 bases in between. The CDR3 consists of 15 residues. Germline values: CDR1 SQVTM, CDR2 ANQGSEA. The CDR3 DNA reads TGCAGCGCTGGACACTCCGGGGGCTCTGGAAACACCATATATTTT. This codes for CSAGHSGGSGNTIYF.

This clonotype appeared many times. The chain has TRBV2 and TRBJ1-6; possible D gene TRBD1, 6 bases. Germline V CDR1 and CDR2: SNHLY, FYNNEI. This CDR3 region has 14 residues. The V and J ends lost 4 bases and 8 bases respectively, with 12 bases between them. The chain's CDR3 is CASSVHPGDSPLHF. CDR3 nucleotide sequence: TGTGCCAGCAGTGTCCACCCAGGGGATTCACCCCTCCACTTT.

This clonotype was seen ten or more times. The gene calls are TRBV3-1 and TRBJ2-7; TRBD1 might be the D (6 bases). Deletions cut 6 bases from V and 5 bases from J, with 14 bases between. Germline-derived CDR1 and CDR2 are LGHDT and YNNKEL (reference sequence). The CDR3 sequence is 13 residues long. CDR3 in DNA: TGTGCCAGCAGTCGCCAGGGGTGGAACGAGCAGTACTTC. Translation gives CASSRQGWNEQYF.

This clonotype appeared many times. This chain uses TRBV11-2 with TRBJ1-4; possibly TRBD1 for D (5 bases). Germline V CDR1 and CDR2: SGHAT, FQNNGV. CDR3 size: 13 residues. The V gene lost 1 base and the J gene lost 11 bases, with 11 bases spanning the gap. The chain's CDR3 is CASSLVTEGKLFF. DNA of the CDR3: TGTGCCAGCAGCTTAGTAACGGAGGGGAAACTGTTTTTT.